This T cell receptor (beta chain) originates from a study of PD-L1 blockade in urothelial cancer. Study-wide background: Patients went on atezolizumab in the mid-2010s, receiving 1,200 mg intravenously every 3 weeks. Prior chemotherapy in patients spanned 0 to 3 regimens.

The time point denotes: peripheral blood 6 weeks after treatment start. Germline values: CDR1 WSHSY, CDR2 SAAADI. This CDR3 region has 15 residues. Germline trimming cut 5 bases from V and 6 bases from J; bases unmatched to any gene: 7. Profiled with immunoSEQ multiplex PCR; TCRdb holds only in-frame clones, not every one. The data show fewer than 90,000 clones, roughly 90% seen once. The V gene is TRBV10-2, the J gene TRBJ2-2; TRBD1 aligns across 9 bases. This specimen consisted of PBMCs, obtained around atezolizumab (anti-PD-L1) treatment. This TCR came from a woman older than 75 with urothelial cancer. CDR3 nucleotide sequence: TGCGCCAGCAGTCGGGACAGGGTTATTCCCGGGGAGCTGTTTTTT. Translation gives CASSRDRVIPGELFF.